These 17 T cell receptor beta chains share one sample of origin, sequenced in a study of beta chain features in type 1 diabetes. The whole isolated RNA underwent reverse transcription, so sequencing captured expressed TCRB transcripts. Repertoires were generated with immunoSEQ multiplex PCR, while TCRdb's copy carries only in-frame clones and drops some. Among 200,000 to 250,000 clones, around 9.6% were seen once, and the ten largest hold under 0.045%. Sequencing was performed on naive CD4+ T cells from blood. The receptors were gathered from a woman aged 18-29 years in good health.

The chain links TRBV5-5 to TRBJ1-2, with unresolved D. V lost 0 bases, J lost 2 bases, and 14 bases lay in between. Germline lookup yields CDR1 SGHKS and CDR2 YYEKEE (reference sequence). The CDR3 spans 16 residues. The DNA of the CDR3 is TGTGCCAGCAGCTTGGGTAGTACCGCGCCAAACTATGGCTACACCTTC. Encoded protein: CASSLGSTAPNYGYTF.

This clone was seen more than once but under ten times. The gene calls are TRBV7-9 and TRBJ1-5; D possibly corresponds to TRBD1 (6 bases). This CDR3 comprises 14 residues. The germline V gene has CDR1 SEHNR and CDR2 FQNEAQ (reference sequence). Trimming took 5 bases from V and 0 from J, leaving 8 bases between them. CDR3 sequence: CASSEDSSNQPQHF. For the CDR3, the DNA is TGTGCCAGCAGCGAGGACAGTAGCAATCAGCCCCAGCATTTT.

The V call is TRBV6-6, the J call TRBJ1-2, with TRBD1 identical over 8 bases. The germline gives CDR1 MNHNY, CDR2 SVGAGI (reference sequence). V was clipped by 2 bases and J by 4 bases; unmatched bases: 3. The CDR3 length is 14 residues. The CDR3 spells CASSYGQGGYGYTF. The CDR3, as DNA: TGTGCCAGCAGTTACGGACAGGGTGGCTATGGCTACACCTTC.

The table lists this clone with a few counts. This chain uses TRBV6-1 with TRBJ1-5; possibly TRBD1 for D (6 bases). V gave up 2 bases and J gave up 2 bases, with 16 bases separating them. Germline V gene sequence: CDR1 MNHNS, CDR2 SASEGT. The CDR3 runs to 17 residues. As DNA, the CDR3 is TGTGCCAGCAGTGAATGGGAACAGGGATGGGGCAATCAGCCCCAGCATTTT. This encodes CASSEWEQGWGNQPQHF.

For the CDR3, the DNA is TGTGCCATCAGAGGACTTAACACCGGGGAGCTGTTTTTT. Residues: CAIRGLNTGELFF. The V gene is TRBV10-3, the J gene TRBJ2-2; D perhaps matches TRBD2 (5 bases). This CDR3 contains 13 residues. Looked up from germline, CDR1 is ENHRY and CDR2 is SYGVKD. V lost 6 bases and J lost 2, with 7 bases in between.

The CDR3 DNA sequence: TGTGCCAGCAGCGGTACCGGGAATAGCAATCAGCCCCAGCATTTT. This codes for CASSGTGNSNQPQHF. The chain joins TRBV9 to TRBJ1-5, with no clear D. With 3 bases removed from V and 0 bases from J, the gap between germline ends came to 10 bases. CDR1 is SGDLS and CDR2 is YYNGEE in the germline V gene. The CDR3 sequence is 15 residues long.

V is TRBV30 and J is TRBJ1-5; no definite D call. V dropped 0 bases and J dropped 4 bases, with 16 bases sitting between them. CDR1 and CDR2 (germline): GTSNPN, SVGIG (reference sequence). This CDR3 is 16 amino acids long. The CDR3 bases are TGTGCCTGGAGTGTAACTGCTACTAGGAAAAATCAGCCCCAGCATTTT. Amino acid sequence: CAWSVTATRKNQPQHF.

The CDR3 protein is CASSSGLAASTQYF. Here the CDR3 DNA reads TGTGCCAGCAGCTCCGGACTAGCGGCGAGTACGCAGTATTTT. The chain links TRBV11-1 to TRBJ2-3, with 10 bases lining up with TRBD2. Germline lookup yields CDR1 SGHAT and CDR2 FQDESV (reference sequence). The CDR3 contains 14 residues. Trimming took 4 bases from V and 8 from J; bases not matched to a gene: 6.

This chain joins TRBV11-2 and TRBJ2-1, with D possibly being TRBD2 (6 bases). The V and J ends lost 6 bases and 7 bases respectively, with 16 bases between them. The CDR3 has 14 amino acids. The germline gives CDR1 SGHAT, CDR2 FQNNGV. The CDR3 DNA sequence: TGTGCCAGCAGTCCTATTTCGGGGGAGAATGAGCAGTTCTTC. Encoded protein: CASSPISGENEQFF.

V and J are TRBV10-2 and TRBJ2-7; TRBD2 is a possible D gene (7 bases). In germline, CDR1 is WSHSY, CDR2 SAAADI. This CDR3 has 13 residues. Between the trimmed V and J ends, which lost 8 bases and 3 bases, there was a span of 14 bases. CDR3 bases: TGCGCCAGCGGGGGGGGCGGGGGCTACGAGCAGTACTTC. Its protein is CASGGGGGYEQYF.

The V and J genes are TRBV19 and TRBJ1-1; 7 bases map to TRBD1. The germline V gene has CDR1 LNHDA and CDR2 SQIVND (reference sequence). J was trimmed by 6 bases and V by 5 bases; bases with no gene match: 9. The CDR3 is 14 amino acids. DNA for the CDR3: TGTGCCAGTAGTTCTGGGACAGCGACTCCTGAAGCTTTCTTT. This codes for CASSSGTATPEAFF.

This clone was observed a handful of times. The rearrangement joins TRBV2 to TRBJ2-1; 7 positions agree with TRBD2. Germline V CDR1 and CDR2: SNHLY, FYNNEI. V shed 4 bases, J shed 5 bases, and the junction held 5 bases outside the gene matches. The CDR3 consists of 14 residues. CDR3 sequence: CASSGTGRNNEQFF. CDR3 nucleotides: TGTGCCAGCAGTGGAACCGGGAGGAACAATGAGCAGTTCTTC.

There are a few counts of this clone. The chain joins TRBV15 to TRBJ2-1, with 10 nucleotides matching TRBD1. This CDR3 is built from 19 residues. Per the germline V gene, CDR1 is LNHNV and CDR2 is YYDKDF (reference sequence). V shed 4 bases and J 8 bases; nucleotides not matched to a gene: 20. CDR3 bases: TGTGCCACCAGCACTATCCCCCCGACAGGGGGCAATCTAGGTGATGAGCAGTTCTTC. It is translated as CATSTIPPTGGNLGDEQFF.

The chain joins TRBV25-1 to TRBJ1-2, with 12 bases aligning to TRBD1. CDR3 size: 15 residues. J was trimmed by 7 bases and V by 4 bases; bases with no gene match: 7. CDR1 is MGHDK, CDR2 SYGVNS, per germline. The CDR3 here is CASSGPGQGATGYTF. In nucleotides, the CDR3 is TGTGCCAGCAGTGGACCGGGACAGGGGGCGACTGGCTACACCTTC.

This clone was recorded at least ten times. This sequence joins TRBV9 and TRBJ2-3; 7 positions agree with TRBD2. Unmatched junction bases numbered 2, after V lost 4 bases and J lost 3 bases. The CDR3 runs to 13 residues. Germline V gives CDR1 SGDLS, CDR2 YYNGEE. The CDR3 region is CASSLGRTDTQYF. In DNA form, the CDR3 reads TGTGCCAGCAGCCTCGGGAGGACAGATACGCAGTATTTT.

This clone was observed a few times. V usage is TRBV5-1 and J usage is TRBJ2-3; no reliable D call. Trimming took 0 bases from V and 5 from J, leaving 13 bases between them. The CDR3 consists of 15 residues. Germline V gene sequence: CDR1 SGHRS, CDR2 YFSETQ. The CDR3 reads CASSLDLFPGDTQYF. CDR3 DNA: TGCGCCAGCAGCTTGGATCTTTTCCCAGGAGATACGCAGTATTTT.

This clone was seen only a few times. V is TRBV5-1 and J is TRBJ2-5, with 13 bases that match TRBD2. Germline V gene lookup returns CDR1 SGHRS and CDR2 YFSETQ. V lost 4 bases to trimming and J lost 4 bases; unmatched junction nucleotides: 4. CDR3 length: 15 amino acids. CDR3 bases: TGCGCCAGCAGCCGAGGGACTAGCGGGGCAGAGACCCAGTACTTC. This sequence encodes CASSRGTSGAETQYF. Full variable domain (rest looked up from reference TRBV5-1 and TRBJ2-5): KAGVTQTPRYLIKTRGQQVTLSCSPISGHRSVSWYQQTPGQGLQFLFEYFSETQRNKGNFPGRFSGRQFSNSRSEMNVSTLELGDSALYLCASSRGTSGAETQYFGPGTRLLVL.